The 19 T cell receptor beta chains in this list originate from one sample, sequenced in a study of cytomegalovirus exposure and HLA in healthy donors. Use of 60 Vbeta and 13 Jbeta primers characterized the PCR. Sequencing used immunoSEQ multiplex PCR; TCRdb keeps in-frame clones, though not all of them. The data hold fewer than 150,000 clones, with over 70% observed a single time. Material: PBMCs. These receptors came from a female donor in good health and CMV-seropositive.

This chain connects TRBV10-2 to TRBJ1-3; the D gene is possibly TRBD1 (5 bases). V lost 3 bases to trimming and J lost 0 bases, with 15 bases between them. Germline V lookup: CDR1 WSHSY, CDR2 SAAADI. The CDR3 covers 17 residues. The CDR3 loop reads CASSDTRGGISGNTIYF. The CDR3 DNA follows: TGCGCCAGCAGTGACACCCGGGGGGGAATCTCTGGAAACACCATATATTTT.

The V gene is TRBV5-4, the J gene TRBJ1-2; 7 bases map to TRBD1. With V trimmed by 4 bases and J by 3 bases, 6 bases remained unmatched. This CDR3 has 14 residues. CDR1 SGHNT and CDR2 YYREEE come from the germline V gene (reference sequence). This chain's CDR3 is CASSISDRDYGYTF. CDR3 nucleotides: TGTGCCAGCAGCATTTCCGACAGGGACTATGGCTACACCTTC.

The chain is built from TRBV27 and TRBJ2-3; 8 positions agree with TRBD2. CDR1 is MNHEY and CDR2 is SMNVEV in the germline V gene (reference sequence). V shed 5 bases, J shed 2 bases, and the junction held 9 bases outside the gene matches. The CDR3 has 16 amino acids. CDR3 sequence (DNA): TGTGCCAGCAGTCTCGGGAGGGGGAAAGACACAGATACGCAGTATTTT. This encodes CASSLGRGKDTDTQYF.

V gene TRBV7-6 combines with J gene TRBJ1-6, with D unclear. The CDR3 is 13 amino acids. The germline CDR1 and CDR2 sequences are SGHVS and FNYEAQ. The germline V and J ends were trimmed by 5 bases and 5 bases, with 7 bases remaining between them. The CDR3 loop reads CASSPRNNSPLHF. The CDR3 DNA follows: TGTGCCAGCAGCCCCAGGAATAATTCACCCCTCCACTTT.

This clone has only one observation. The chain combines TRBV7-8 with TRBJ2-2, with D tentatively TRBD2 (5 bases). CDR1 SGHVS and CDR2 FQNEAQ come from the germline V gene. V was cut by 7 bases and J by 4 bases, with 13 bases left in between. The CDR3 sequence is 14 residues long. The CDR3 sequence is CASIPRVITGELFF. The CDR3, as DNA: TGTGCCAGCATCCCGCGGGTGATCACCGGGGAGCTGTTTTTT.

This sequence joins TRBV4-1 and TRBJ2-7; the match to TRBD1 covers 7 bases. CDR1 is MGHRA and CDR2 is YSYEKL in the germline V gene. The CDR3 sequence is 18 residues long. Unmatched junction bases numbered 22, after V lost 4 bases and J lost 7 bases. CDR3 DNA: TGCGCCAGCAGCCTCCACTCCGGGACAGCGGAACCTCCGGAGGAGCAGTACTTC. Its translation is CASSLHSGTAEPPEEQYF.

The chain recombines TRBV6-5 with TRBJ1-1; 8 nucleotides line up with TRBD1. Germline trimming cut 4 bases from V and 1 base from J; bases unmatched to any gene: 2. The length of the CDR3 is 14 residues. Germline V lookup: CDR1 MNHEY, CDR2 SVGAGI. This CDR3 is CASSSTGGNTEAFF. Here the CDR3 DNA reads TGTGCCAGCAGTTCAACAGGGGGGAACACTGAAGCTTTCTTT.

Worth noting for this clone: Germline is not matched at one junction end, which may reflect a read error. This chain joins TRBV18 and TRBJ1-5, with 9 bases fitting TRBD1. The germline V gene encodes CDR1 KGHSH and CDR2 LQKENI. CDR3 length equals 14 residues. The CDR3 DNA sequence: TGTGCCAGCTCGCCACAGGGGGCGGGACAGCCCCAGCATTTT. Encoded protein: CASSPQGAGQPQHF.

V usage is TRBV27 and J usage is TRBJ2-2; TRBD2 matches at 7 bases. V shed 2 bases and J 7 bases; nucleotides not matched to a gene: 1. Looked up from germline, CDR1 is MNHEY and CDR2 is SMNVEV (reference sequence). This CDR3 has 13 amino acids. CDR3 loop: CASSLGRVGELFF. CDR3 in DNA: TGTGCCAGCAGTTTAGGGAGGGTCGGGGAGCTGTTTTTT.

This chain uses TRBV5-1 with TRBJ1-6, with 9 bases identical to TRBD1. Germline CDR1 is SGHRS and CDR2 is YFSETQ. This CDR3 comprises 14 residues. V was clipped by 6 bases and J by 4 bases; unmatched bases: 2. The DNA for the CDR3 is TGCGCCAGCACTGGACAGGGGTATAATTCACCCCTCCACTTT. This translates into CASTGQGYNSPLHF.

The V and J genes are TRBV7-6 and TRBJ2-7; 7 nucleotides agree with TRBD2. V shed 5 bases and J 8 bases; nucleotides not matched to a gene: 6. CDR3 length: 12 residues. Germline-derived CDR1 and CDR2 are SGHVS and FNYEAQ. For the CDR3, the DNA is TGTGCCAGCAGCCCCCCGCGGGGGAAGCAGTACTTC. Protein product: CASSPPRGKQYF.

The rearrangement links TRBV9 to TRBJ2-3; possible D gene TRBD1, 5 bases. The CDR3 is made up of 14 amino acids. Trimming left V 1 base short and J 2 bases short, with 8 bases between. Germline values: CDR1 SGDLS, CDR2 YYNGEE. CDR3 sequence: CASSVRQTTDTQYF. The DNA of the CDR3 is TGTGCCAGCAGCGTAAGACAGACCACAGATACGCAGTATTTT. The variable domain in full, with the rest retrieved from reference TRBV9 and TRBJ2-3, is DSGVTQTPKHLITATGQRVTLRCSPRSGDLSVYWYQQSLDQGLQFLIQYYNGEERAKGNILERFSAQQFPDLHSELNLSSLELGDSALYFCASSVRQTTDTQYFGPGTRLTVL.

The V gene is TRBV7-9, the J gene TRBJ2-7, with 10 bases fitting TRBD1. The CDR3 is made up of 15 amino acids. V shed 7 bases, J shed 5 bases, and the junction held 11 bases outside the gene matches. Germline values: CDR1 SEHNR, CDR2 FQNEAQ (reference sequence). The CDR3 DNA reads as TGTGCCAGCACCCTCTGGGGGACAGGGGACAACGAGCAGTACTTC. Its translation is CASTLWGTGDNEQYF.

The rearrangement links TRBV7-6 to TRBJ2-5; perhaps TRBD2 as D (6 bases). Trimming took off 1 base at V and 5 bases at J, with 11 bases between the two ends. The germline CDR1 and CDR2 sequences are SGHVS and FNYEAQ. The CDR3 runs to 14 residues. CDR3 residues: CASSLVIAVETQYF. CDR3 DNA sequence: TGTGCCAGCAGCTTAGTTATAGCGGTCGAGACCCAGTACTTC.

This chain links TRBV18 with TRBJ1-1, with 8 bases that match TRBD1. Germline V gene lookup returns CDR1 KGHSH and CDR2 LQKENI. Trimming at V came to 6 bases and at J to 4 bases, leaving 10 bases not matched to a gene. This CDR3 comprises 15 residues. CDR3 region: CASSYGQGKSTEAFF. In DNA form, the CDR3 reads TGTGCCAGCTCGTACGGACAGGGCAAGAGCACTGAAGCTTTCTTT.

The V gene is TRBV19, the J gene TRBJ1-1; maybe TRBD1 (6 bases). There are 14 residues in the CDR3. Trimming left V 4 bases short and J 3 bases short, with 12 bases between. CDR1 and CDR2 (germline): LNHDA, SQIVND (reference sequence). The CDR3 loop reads CASSRGRGDTEAFF. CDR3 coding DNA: TGTGCCAGTAGTAGAGGCAGGGGAGACACTGAAGCTTTCTTT.

The CDR3 sequence is CASSYDRAGTEQFF. CDR3 DNA sequence: TGCGCCAGCAGTTACGACAGGGCCGGGACTGAGCAGTTCTTC. The chain employs TRBV5-1 and TRBJ2-1; 7 positions match TRBD1. This CDR3 spans 14 amino acids. The J segment lost 9 bases and the V segment lost 5 bases, leaving 11 bases of the junction unmatched. Germline CDR1 SGHRS, CDR2 YFSETQ.

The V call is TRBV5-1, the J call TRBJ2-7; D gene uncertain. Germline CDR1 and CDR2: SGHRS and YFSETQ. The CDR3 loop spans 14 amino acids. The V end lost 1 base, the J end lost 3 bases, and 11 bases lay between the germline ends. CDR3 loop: CASSLTQSGYEQYF. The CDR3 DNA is TGCGCCAGCAGCTTGACGCAGTCAGGCTACGAGCAGTACTTC.

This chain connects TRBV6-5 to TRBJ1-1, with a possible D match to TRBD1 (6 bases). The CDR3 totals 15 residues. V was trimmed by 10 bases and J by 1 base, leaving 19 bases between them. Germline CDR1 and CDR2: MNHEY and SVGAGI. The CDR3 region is CATKRTARRNTEAFF. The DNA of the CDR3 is TGTGCCACCAAACGGACAGCCCGAAGGAACACTGAAGCTTTCTTT.